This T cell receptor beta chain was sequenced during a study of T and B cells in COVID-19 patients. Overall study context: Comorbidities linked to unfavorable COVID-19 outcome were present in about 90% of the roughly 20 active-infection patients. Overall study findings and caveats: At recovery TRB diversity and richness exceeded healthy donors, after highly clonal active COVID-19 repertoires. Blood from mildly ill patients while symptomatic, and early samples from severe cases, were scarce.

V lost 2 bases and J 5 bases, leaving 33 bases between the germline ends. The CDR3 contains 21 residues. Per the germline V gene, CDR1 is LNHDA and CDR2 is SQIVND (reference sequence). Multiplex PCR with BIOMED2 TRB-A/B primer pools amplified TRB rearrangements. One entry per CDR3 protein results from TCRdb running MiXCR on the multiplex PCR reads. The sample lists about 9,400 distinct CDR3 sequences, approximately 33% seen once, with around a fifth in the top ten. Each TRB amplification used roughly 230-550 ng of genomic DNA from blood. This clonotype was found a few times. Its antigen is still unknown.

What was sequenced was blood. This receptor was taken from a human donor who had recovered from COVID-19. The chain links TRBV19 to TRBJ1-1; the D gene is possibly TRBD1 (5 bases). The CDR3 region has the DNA TGTGCCAGTAGTATAAGACAGACAGTGCCTAACACTGCGGGGTCCGGGACTGAAGCTTTCTTT. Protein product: CASSIRQTVPNTAGSGTEAFF.